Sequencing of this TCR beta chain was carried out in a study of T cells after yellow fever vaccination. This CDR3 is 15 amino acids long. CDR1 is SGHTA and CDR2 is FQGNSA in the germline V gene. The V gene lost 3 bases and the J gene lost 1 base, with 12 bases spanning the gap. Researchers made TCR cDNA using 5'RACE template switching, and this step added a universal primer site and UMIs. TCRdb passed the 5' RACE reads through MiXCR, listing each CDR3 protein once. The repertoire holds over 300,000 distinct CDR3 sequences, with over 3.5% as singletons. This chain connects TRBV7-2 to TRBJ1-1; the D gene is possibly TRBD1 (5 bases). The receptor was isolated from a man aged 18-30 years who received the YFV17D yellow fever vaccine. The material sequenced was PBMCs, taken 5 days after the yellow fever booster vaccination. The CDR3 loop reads CASSFVRQGNTEAFF. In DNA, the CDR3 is TGTGCCAGCAGCTTCGTTAGGCAGGGGAACACTGAAGCTTTCTTT.